This TCR beta chain was found in a study of blood T cell repertoires in COVID-19. Across the study: Both acute and convalescent COVID-19 samples were obtained from the United States, Italy and Spain.

TCRdb's copy holds only in-frame clones and misses some; the assay was immunoSEQ multiplex PCR. The sample lists roughly 180,000 clones, about 85% occurring once. Looked up from germline, CDR1 is SGHRS and CDR2 is YFSETQ. With 4 bases removed from V and 1 base from J, the gap between germline ends came to 13 bases. This CDR3 contains 15 residues. Seattle patients were enrolled while actively infected and followed longitudinally. Source material: peripheral blood. This sequence joins TRBV5-1 and TRBJ2-3; D is possibly TRBD1 (6 bases). The sequence derives from a man aged 80 or over with COVID-19, enrolled during active disease. DNA of the CDR3: TGCGCCAGCAGCAGCTCAGGGGTGGGCACAGATACGCAGTATTTT. This sequence encodes CASSSSGVGTDTQYF.